This TCR beta chain was recorded in a study of T cells in Graves' hyperthyroidism and ophthalmopathy (dated 2019 in TCRdb). At the level of the whole study: Peripheral blood was collected at initial diagnosis, before any treatment. To identify distinguishing TCR V-J signatures, a discovery cohort of 100 or so patients was used, comprising some 45 with Graves' ophthalmopathy and around 57 with stable Graves' hyperthyroidism. Prospective prediction of ophthalmopathy was tested in an independent validation cohort consisting of some 18 hyperthyroidism patients and approximately 16 patients who later progressed to ophthalmopathy. For training and testing, the 100 or so patients in the discovery cohort were randomly divided in a 7:3 ratio. In addition, the study compared T-cell repertoires in thyroid tissue and in blood from roughly six Graves' hyperthyroidism patients. Once sampling was done, hyperthyroidism patients were given methimazole at a starting dose of 30 mg daily, whereas ophthalmopathy patients were given high-dose intravenous methylprednisolone. According to the paper, TCR Vbeta CDR3 sequencing was carried out on approximately 140 peripheral blood samples, which came from fewer than 50 ophthalmopathy, around 75 hyperthyroidism and roughly 17 progressor patients. Findings and caveats that apply to the study as a whole: Sample size was not statistically predetermined, and investigators were not blinded to group allocation. In validation, the model predicted progression to ophthalmopathy with around 71% sensitivity and roughly 75% specificity, a median of about 6 months before onset. Most expanded thyroid clonotypes (frequency above 0.001) were also detected in blood, a finding suggesting that blood repertoires may reflect thyroid immune responses. Ophthalmopathy was separated from stable hyperthyroidism by a 13 V-J signature model, with approximately 85% sensitivity and around 81% specificity obtained in cross-validation and 80%/75% obtained in testing.

The TCR beta CDR3 regions were amplified from the RNA transcripts. The TCR CDR3 was subjected to a first round of RT-PCR using the HTBI primer set and the Qiagen OneStep RT-PCR kit. The libraries were constructed in a second round of multiplex PCR and then size-selected and purified. Paired-end sequencing of the libraries was performed with 100 bp reads on an Illumina HiSeq2000. Per the authors' processing: SOAPnuke was used to process the raw data, with reads discarded if the reads contained adapters or uncalled bases, had a mean Phred below 15, or lacked an exact constant-primer or identifier match. COPE v1.2.5 was used to merge high-quality paired reads, and clonotypes were defined as unique nucleotide sequences. Clonotypes were aligned to IMGT TRBV, TRBD and TRBJ reference segments using MiTCR v1.1. Analysis was restricted to V-J combinations with a frequency above 0.0001, which covered 99.2% of repertoires. A TCS score was defined as the ratio between F50 (clonal expansion) and ExV (chaos), using BLOSUM62-based TCRdist between CDR3 peptides within each V-J. Welch's t-statistics and random forest reduced 500 to 550 V-J features to 13, which were used in a naive Bayes classifier (R e1071). In TCRdb, the public reads were trimmed at Q25 with fastp and aligned with MiXCR, with productive beta chains retained. Entries are consolidated by CDR3 protein sequence, retaining the most common genes and DNA. TCRdb, not the authors, supplied the V and J calls. This sample gives about 420,000 distinct CDR3 sequences in total; around 14% of them show up just once. Of the sample, around 7.7% falls within the top ten clones.

Stable Graves' hyperthyroidism was defined as no progression to ophthalmopathy during 18 months of follow-up. The hyperthyroidism patients were between 18 and 65 years old and newly diagnosed, with a disease duration of less than 2 months. Exclusion was applied to patients with uncontrolled infections, other autoimmune diseases, pregnancy or lactation. Clinical symptoms, serum thyroxine and TRAb, thyroid ultrasound, and orbital computed tomography formed the basis for the diagnoses. Ficoll-Paque density gradient centrifugation was used to isolate PBMCs from 9.5 to 10 ml of fresh peripheral blood. Total RNA was extracted with Trizol reagent, and quality was checked on an Agilent 2100 Bioanalyzer. This clonotype was observed at least ten times. Its antigen specificity is not known. No much larger clone exists at a distance of one base, and base qualities are not known. V sheds 6 bases and J sheds 7 bases, leaving 9 bases between their ends. The CDR3 goes from the cysteine to the phenylalanine over 11 residues. The CDR3 DNA has 33 bases and is translated from base 1.

The TCR originated in a woman younger than 30 with Graves' hyperthyroidism. Sequenced: blood. The sequence links TRBV12-3 or TRBV12-4 to TRBJ1-1; the D gene assignment is ambiguous. The nucleotide sequence is given as TGTGCCAGCAGCACGGACCTTGAAGCTTTCTTT. This sequence encodes CASSTDLEAFF.